The 3 T cell receptor beta chains below all came from one sample that was sequenced in a study of blood T cell repertoires in COVID-19. Here immunoSEQ multiplex PCR was the method, and the copy in TCRdb shows in-frame clones only, minus some. Of around 200,000 clones listed, approximately 84% are singletons. Sequencing used peripheral blood. Source of these receptors: a man between 45 and 60 years old with acute or convalescent COVID-19.

V and J are TRBV18 and TRBJ1-1, with D unclear. CDR1 KGHSH and CDR2 LQKENI come from the germline V gene. V was pared by 3 bases and J by 2 bases, with 10 bases between. The CDR3 has 14 amino acids. This chain's CDR3 is CASSPRSTNTEAFF. CDR3 in DNA: TGTGCCAGCTCACCGCGGAGCACAAACACTGAAGCTTTCTTT.

The chain joins TRBV24-1 to TRBJ1-6; D might be TRBD1 (6 bases). Germline V gene sequence: CDR1 KGHDR, CDR2 SFDVKD. V gave up 9 bases and J gave up 9 bases, with 11 bases separating them. This CDR3 region has 12 residues. The CDR3 DNA reads as TGTGCCACCGAGGGGGTATCTTCACCCCTCCACTTT. Its translation is CATEGVSSPLHF.

The chain is built from TRBV30 and TRBJ1-2, with TRBD1 as a possible D gene (5 bases). CDR1 GTSNPN and CDR2 SVGIG come from the germline V gene (reference sequence). The CDR3 sequence is 13 residues long. Trimming took 1 base from V and 2 from J, leaving 8 bases between them. CDR3 sequence reads: CAWSDPGNYGYTF. CDR3 DNA sequence: TGTGCCTGGAGTGATCCAGGGAACTATGGCTACACCTTC.